What follows describes a single TCR beta chain. There is no known antigen for this receptor. No per-base quality is available; no much larger clone lies one base away. Enrolling through a virtual design, the prospective study's participants ranged in age from roughly 18 to 100 years and lived across 24 United States geographic areas. In the prospective study, cohorts were assigned on the basis of participant-reported clinical history obtained from a screening survey and a study questionnaire. Exposed participants had been in contact, within 2 weeks of entering the study, with a person who had a PCR-confirmed or clinician-diagnosed case of COVID-19. Each participant in the prospective study had whole blood, serum and a nasopharyngeal or oropharyngeal swab collected by mobile phlebotomists. Additional blood draws and questionnaires over a roughly two-month period could optionally be provided by prospective study participants. Prospective study blood samples were shipped either frozen or at room temperature before DNA extraction.

These data come from a study of blood T cell repertoires in COVID-19 (dated by TCRdb to about 2020). Concerning the study at large: Samples from collaborators originated in the United States, Italy and Spain and spanned both the acute and convalescent phases of COVID-19. The material from the prospective study consisted of cDNA or gDNA derived from T cells, B-cell-depleted T cells, or PBMCs. The dataset comprised deeply sampled blood TCRbeta repertoires from subjects exposed to, actively infected with, or recovered from COVID-19. The repertoires were released in a freely available public database intended as a resource for research on the immune response to SARS-CoV-2. Samples came from the ongoing ImmuneRACE study (first 160 participants) plus 1,254 subjects from 6 global collaborators. The sample metadata nearly always contained a de-identified subject ID, COVID-19 status, age in years and sex. Where available, HLA class I and class II types were taken from metadata supplied by the sample provider and were not determined by assay-based typing.

The immunoSEQ Assay, a bias-controlled multiplex PCR, was used to amplify TCRbeta CDR3 regions from genomic DNA. The paper's processing steps were these. Nucleated cell counts per sample were estimated from amplification of reference gene primers within the assay. Sequence reads were collapsed and filtered to measure the absolute abundance of every unique TCRbeta CDR3 rearrangement. For each sample, productive Simpson clonality was calculated as the square root of Simpson's diversity index across productive rearrangements. In its TCRdb copy, this immuneACCESS table keeps in-frame sequences only and misses some clones. Where compared with another copy, unresolved V genes explain less than half of these, and the others have no known cause. The DNA was the basis for D and trimming; V, J and clone size are from that table. For this sample the table gives over 200,000 clones, of which around nine tenths were detected only once. Approximately 3.5% of the sample is in the top ten clones.

CDR1 and CDR2 are drawn from the germline V gene: SGHAT, FQNNGV. The CDR3 holds 15 amino acids from the cysteine to the phenylalanine. The entry retains the CDR3 DNA only, 45 bases that are in frame from base 1. V lost 1 base and J lost 3 bases; the stretch between them is 12 bases long. Results the study describes overall, beyond this receptor: How much clinical and demographic metadata was included differed by source and by participant, and the metadata was provided uncurated.

The chain joins TRBV11-2 to TRBJ1-1; the D gene is unclear. The source material was PBMCs or T cells enriched from blood (not recorded which). The clonotype originates from a young woman who had been exposed to COVID-19. The nucleotide sequence reads TGTGCCAGCAGCTTAGTGGCCGGGAGGGACACTGAAGCTTTCTTT. It is translated as CASSLVAGRDTEAFF.